The 19 T cell receptor beta chains in this list originate from one sample, sequenced in a study of tumor-infiltrating lymphocytes in localized non-small cell lung cancer. Libraries were prepared by immunoSEQ multiplex PCR; TCRdb keeps only in-frame clonotypes and omits some of them. The sample holds some 5,100 clones, about 81% seen once. Sequenced input: lung tumor tissue. These receptors originate from a human donor with non-small cell lung cancer.

This clone was seen more than once but under ten times. The chain recombines TRBV27 with TRBJ1-2; 8 nucleotides line up with TRBD1. This CDR3 comprises 13 residues. V lost 5 bases, J lost 8 bases, and 7 bases stayed unmatched. From germline, CDR1 is MNHEY and CDR2 SMNVEV (reference sequence). The CDR3 is CASSPDRGYGYTF. DNA of the CDR3: TGTGCCAGCAGTCCCGACAGGGGTTACGGCTACACCTTC.

This clone showed up just once. The J gene is TRBJ1-5, the V gene TRBV19; no clear D. This CDR3 region has 16 residues. Germline-derived CDR1 and CDR2 are LNHDA and SQIVND (reference sequence). V was trimmed by 1 base and J by 2 bases, leaving 12 bases between them. The CDR3 here is CASSIGAGLGNQPQHF. The CDR3 DNA follows: TGTGCCAGTAGTATAGGGGCAGGCTTGGGCAATCAGCCCCAGCATTTT.

The count of this clone is one. The genes are TRBV10-2 and TRBJ2-5, with a weak D call TRBD1 (5 bases). The CDR3 sequence is 14 residues long. CDR1 WSHSY and CDR2 SAAADI come from the germline V gene. V gave up 2 bases and J gave up 5 bases, with 12 bases separating them. This chain's CDR3 is CASSEAGWRETQYF. DNA for the CDR3: TGCGCCAGCAGTGAGGCAGGGTGGCGGGAGACCCAGTACTTC.

The sample holds one count of this clone. The genes are TRBV29-1 and TRBJ1-2; 7 bases match TRBD1. Germline V gene lookup returns CDR1 SQVTM and CDR2 ANQGSEA. The CDR3 runs to 15 residues. Trimming removed 1 base from V and 7 bases from J; junction bases left unmatched: 12. The CDR3 loop reads CSVEATGEQGIGYTF. Here the CDR3 DNA reads TGCAGCGTTGAAGCTACCGGGGAACAGGGGATTGGCTACACCTTC.

This chain joins TRBV2 and TRBJ1-3; TRBD1 matches 9 bases. After removal of 5 bases from V and 4 bases from J, the junction contained 6 bases not matched to a gene. Germline V gene lookup returns CDR1 SNHLY and CDR2 FYNNEI. The length of the CDR3 is 15 residues. CDR3 sequence (DNA): TGTGCCAGCAGTTACAGGGGGCAGTCCGGAAACACCATATATTTT. Residues: CASSYRGQSGNTIYF.

This clone showed up just once. The chain carries TRBV18 and TRBJ2-7; a possible D gene is TRBD2 (6 bases). The CDR3 is 14 residues long. The germline V gene has CDR1 KGHSH and CDR2 LQKENI. Trimming stripped 2 bases from V and 3 bases from J, with 11 bases between. The CDR3 coding sequence is TGTGCCAGCTCACCAGACGCGGGGTTCTACGAGCAGTACTTC. Translating it yields CASSPDAGFYEQYF.

This clone was observed a single time. This chain uses TRBV28 with TRBJ1-5; possible D gene TRBD1, 6 bases. From germline, CDR1 is MDHEN and CDR2 SYDVKM. The length of the CDR3 is 17 residues. V was trimmed by 4 bases and J by 0 bases, leaving 16 bases between them. CDR3 DNA: TGTGCCAGCAGTTCCTTAGGACAGCGCTATAGCAATCAGCCCCAGCATTTT. Protein sequence: CASSSLGQRYSNQPQHF.

The chain joins TRBV6-1 to TRBJ2-1; D might be TRBD2 (6 bases). CDR3 length: 15 amino acids. Per the germline V gene, CDR1 is MNHNS and CDR2 is SASEGT. The V and J ends lost 6 bases and 2 bases respectively, with 14 bases between them. The CDR3 bases are TGTGCCAGCAGGGAGACTAGTAACGCCTACAATGAGCAGTTCTTC. Amino acids: CASRETSNAYNEQFF.

This chain links TRBV7-3 with TRBJ2-7; 10 bases map to TRBD1. This CDR3 comprises 12 residues. CDR1 and CDR2 (germline): SGHTA, FQGTGA. V lost 5 bases to trimming and J lost 12 bases; unmatched junction nucleotides: 7. The CDR3 loop reads CASSLGTGVRYF. The DNA for the CDR3 is TGTGCCAGCAGCCTTGGGACAGGGGTACGGTACTTC.

The V and J genes are TRBV5-4 and TRBJ2-1; 12 bases are shared with TRBD2. The CDR3 extends over 19 amino acids. Germline V gene data show CDR1 as SGHNT and CDR2 as YYREEE (reference sequence). With V trimmed by 4 bases and J by 0 bases, 11 bases remained unmatched. The CDR3 is CASSILSGTSGLSYNEQFF. The CDR3 nucleotides read TGTGCCAGCAGCATCTTATCCGGGACTAGCGGGCTCTCCTACAATGAGCAGTTCTTC.

The rearrangement joins TRBV19 to TRBJ1-5; D gene ambiguous. The CDR3 spans 15 residues. Germline-derived CDR1 and CDR2 are LNHDA and SQIVND (reference sequence). V was pared by 5 bases and J by 4 bases, with 15 bases between. CDR3 region: CASSPLLGGNQPQHF. CDR3 coding DNA: TGTGCCAGTAGTCCACTCTTGGGCGGAAATCAGCCCCAGCATTTT. The whole variable domain, filled in from reference TRBV19 and TRBJ1-5, reads DGGITQSPKYLFRKEGQNVTLSCEQNLNHDAMYWYRQDPGQGLRLIYYSQIVNDFQKGDIAEGYSVSREKKESFPLTVTSAQKNPTAFYLCASSPLLGGNQPQHFGDGTRLSIL.

J is TRBJ1-1 and V is TRBV7-2; the D is unclear. Germline loops: CDR1 SGHTA, CDR2 FQGNSA. V lost 6 bases and J lost 5, with 16 bases in between. The CDR3 covers 14 residues. This chain's CDR3 is CASSHGIGRTEAFF. The CDR3, as DNA: TGTGCCAGCAGTCATGGTATCGGTAGGACTGAAGCTTTCTTT.

This sequence joins TRBV7-3 and TRBJ2-1; no firm D call. The CDR3 covers 14 residues. The germline CDR1 and CDR2 sequences are SGHTA and FQGTGA. V was trimmed by 2 bases and J by 4 bases, leaving 9 bases between them. In DNA, the CDR3 is TGTGCCAGCAGCTTATATGTTCGGTACAATGAGCAGTTCTTC. Protein product: CASSLYVRYNEQFF.

This clone occurred a few times. The chain couples TRBV27 to TRBJ2-7, with D hard to call. The CDR3 consists of 14 residues. Germline loops: CDR1 MNHEY, CDR2 SMNVEV (reference sequence). Trimming removed 6 bases at V and 2 bases at J, with 14 bases between. CDR3 nucleotides: TGTGCCAGCAGGCCACTGGGCGGTACCTACGAGCAGTACTTC. Translation gives CASRPLGGTYEQYF.

The CDR3 sequence is CASSQGEGGSEKLFF. CDR3 in DNA: TGTGCCAGCAGCCAGGGAGAAGGGGGTTCTGAAAAACTGTTTTTT. The rearrangement uses TRBV4-2 and TRBJ1-4; TRBD1 might be the D (6 bases). Trimming stripped 3 bases from V and 7 bases from J, with 15 bases between. The CDR3 covers 15 residues. Germline CDR1 and CDR2: LGHNA and YNFKEQ.

The chain couples TRBV5-4 to TRBJ1-3; D gene unclear. CDR3 length: 14 residues. Trimming took 3 bases from V and 3 from J, leaving 10 bases between them. Germline-derived CDR1 and CDR2 are SGHNT and YYREEE (reference sequence). The CDR3 is CASSYGGVGNTIYF. The CDR3 DNA reads TGTGCCAGCAGCTACGGCGGGGTTGGAAACACCATATATTTT.

This sequence joins TRBV9 and TRBJ2-1, with D hard to call. CDR3 length: 13 amino acids. Germline CDR1 and CDR2: SGDLS and YYNGEE. Between the trimmed V and J ends, which lost 0 bases and 6 bases, there was a span of 7 bases. CDR3 protein: CASSVVLGNEQFF. The CDR3 DNA is TGTGCCAGCAGCGTAGTCTTGGGCAATGAGCAGTTCTTC.

The gene calls are TRBV4-1 and TRBJ2-3; the D is unclear. CDR3 length: 14 amino acids. V lost 5 bases, J lost 5 bases, and 14 bases lay in between. Germline-derived CDR1 and CDR2 are MGHRA and YSYEKL. The CDR3 DNA reads as TGCGCCAGCAGCGAGCAGAGACGGAAAGATACGCAGTATTTT. It specifies CASSEQRRKDTQYF.

J is TRBJ2-1 and V is TRBV9; 14 bases align to TRBD2. This CDR3 has 17 residues. V gave up 3 bases and J gave up 7 bases; unmatched junction bases: 9. Germline-derived CDR1 and CDR2 are SGDLS and YYNGEE. The CDR3 DNA sequence: TGTGCCAGCAGCGGGGGGACTAGCGGGAGTCAACGAAATGAGCAGTTCTTC. Translation: CASSGGTSGSQRNEQFF.